This is a list of T cell receptor beta chains from one sample in a study of shared clonotypes between healthy human individuals. Some clones are missing from TCRdb's copy, which holds only in-frame ones; the method was immunoSEQ multiplex PCR. Found here are roughly 2 million clones, around 96% of them singletons; the top ten hold 1.1%. Sequencing was carried out using naive CD8+ T cells sorted from blood. These receptors all stem from a man younger than 35 in good health. The conserved cysteine and the conserved F or W are not part of the CDR3 here. The D gene is left open where the match is weak. For some rows the clone size is stated as once, few or many, or as a class when expanded; others skip it.

>12|TRBD1|TRBV27|TRBJ2-7|-
ASSTKDRGHEQY
>17|TRBD2|TRBV13|TRBJ2-3|-
ASSGTGLAGGLGTDTQY
>11|-|TRBV4-1|TRBJ1-5|-
ASSQGMNQPQH
>10|-|TRBV5-1|TRBJ2-3|-
ASGPDGDTQY
>14|-|TRBV7-2|TRBJ2-5|once
ASSSPLELNQETQY
>15|-|TRBV21-1|TRBJ1-5|-
ASSDHRPGWGNQPQH
>12|TRBD1|TRBV9|TRBJ2-3|-
ASSATGSTDTQY
>11|-|TRBV6-5|TRBJ1-1|-
ASRAGASTEAF
>13|-|TRBV27|TRBJ2-7|-
ASRTGGRTPYEQY
>12|-|TRBV10-1|TRBJ2-7|-
AIPSPGQTYEQY
>12|TRBD1|TRBV6-5|TRBJ2-7|-
ASSLPGQPYEQY
>13|-|TRBV14|TRBJ2-7|-
ASSQDQRRVNEQY
>9|-|TRBV29-1|TRBJ1-1|-
SVDLPGGAF
>13|-|TRBV27|TRBJ1-4|-
ASSLLAPRGEKLF
>13|-|TRBV5-4|TRBJ2-1|-
ASSLMAGPYNEQF
>14|TRBD2|TRBV7-2|TRBJ2-3|-
ASSLVASGSLNTQY
>14|TRBD1|TRBV7-9|TRBJ2-7|-
ASSFFPGQGVNEQY
>13|TRBD1|TRBV16|TRBJ1-1|few
ASSPDRGRDTEAF
>14|-|TRBV18|TRBJ1-3|-
ASSPSTEQVGNTIY
>11|-|TRBV9|TRBJ1-3|-
ASSVDFGNTIY
>11|-|TRBV7-3|TRBJ2-3|-
ASSATNTDTQY
>12|-|TRBV19|TRBJ2-2|-
AGLRATGGGELF
>13|-|TRBV4-3|TRBJ1-3|-
ASSPGGGSGNTIY
>14|-|TRBV29-1|TRBJ1-4|-
SVQLAQVGSNEKLF
>12|-|TRBV4-1|TRBJ2-7|-
ASSQAGSWGEQY
>10|TRBD1|TRBV27|TRBJ1-2|-
ASSFDRVGYT
>13|TRBD1|TRBV6-5|TRBJ1-2|-
ASINPMDRLGGYT
>18|-|TRBV11-2|TRBJ1-1|-
ASSLDRDLEGESLNTEAF